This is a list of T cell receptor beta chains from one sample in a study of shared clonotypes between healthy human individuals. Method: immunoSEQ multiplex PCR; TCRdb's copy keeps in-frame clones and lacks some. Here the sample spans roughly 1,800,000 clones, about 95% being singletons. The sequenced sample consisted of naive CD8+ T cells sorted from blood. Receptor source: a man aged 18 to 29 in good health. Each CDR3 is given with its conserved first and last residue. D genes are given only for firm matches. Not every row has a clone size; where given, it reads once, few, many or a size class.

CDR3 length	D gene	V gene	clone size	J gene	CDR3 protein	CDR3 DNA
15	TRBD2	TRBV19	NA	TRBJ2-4	CASSMFSGVKNIQYF	TGTGCCAGTAGTATGTTTAGCGGGGTCAAAAACATTCAGTACTTC
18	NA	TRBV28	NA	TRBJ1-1	CASSSNPRLGLMNTEAFF	TGTGCCAGCAGTTCAAACCCTCGGCTTGGACTAATGAACACTGAAGCTTTCTTT
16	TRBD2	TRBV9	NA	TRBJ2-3	CASSVASGGPTDTQYF	TGTGCCAGCAGCGTGGCTAGCGGGGGTCCCACAGATACGCAGTATTTT
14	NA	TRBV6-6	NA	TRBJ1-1	CASSWDGENTEAFF	TGTGCCAGCAGCTGGGACGGAGAGAACACTGAAGCTTTCTTT
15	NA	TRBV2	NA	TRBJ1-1	CASTLLRATDTEAFF	TGTGCCAGCACCCTGCTGAGAGCGACGGACACTGAAGCTTTCTTT
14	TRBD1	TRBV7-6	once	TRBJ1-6	CASSLQGQNSPLHF	TGTGCCAGCAGCCTACAGGGACAGAATTCACCCCTCCACTTT
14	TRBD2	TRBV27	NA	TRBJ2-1	CASSITLTSGEQFF	TGTGCCAGCAGTATCACCTTGACTAGCGGTGAGCAGTTCTTC
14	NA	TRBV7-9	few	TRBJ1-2	CASSLTEGFHGYTF	TGTGCCAGCAGCCTAACGGAGGGCTTTCATGGCTACACCTTC
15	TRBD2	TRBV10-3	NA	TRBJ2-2	CAIGVAGGEDGELFF	TGTGCCATTGGAGTAGCGGGAGGAGAGGACGGGGAGCTGTTTTTT
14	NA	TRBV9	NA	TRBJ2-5	CASSLTPVTETQYF	TGTGCCAGCAGCCTCACCCCAGTCACAGAGACCCAGTACTTC
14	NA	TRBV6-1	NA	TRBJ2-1	CAILDWGSYNEQFF	TGTGCCATCTTGGACTGGGGCTCCTACAATGAGCAGTTCTTC
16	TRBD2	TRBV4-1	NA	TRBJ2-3	CASSLLAGGSRDTQYF	TGCGCCAGCAGCCTACTAGCGGGAGGGTCACGGGATACGCAGTATTTT
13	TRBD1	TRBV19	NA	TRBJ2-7	CASSPWTGNEQYF	TGTGCCAGTAGTCCTTGGACAGGGAACGAGCAGTACTTC
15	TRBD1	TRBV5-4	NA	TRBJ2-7	CASSLLGTGLYEQYF	TGTGCCAGCAGCTTGTTGGGGACAGGCCTCTACGAGCAGTACTTC
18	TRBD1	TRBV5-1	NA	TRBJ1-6	CASSLGTGGQGYNSPLHF	TGCGCCAGCAGCTTGGGGACAGGGGGCCAGGGCTATAATTCACCCCTCCACTTT
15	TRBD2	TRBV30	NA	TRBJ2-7	CASGSSGGYTYEQYF	TGTGCCTCGGGTTCTAGCGGGGGGTACACCTACGAGCAGTACTTC
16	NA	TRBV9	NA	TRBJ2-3	CASSVGGGGGTDTQYF	TGTGCCAGCAGCGTAGGTGGAGGGGGCGGCACAGATACGCAGTATTTT
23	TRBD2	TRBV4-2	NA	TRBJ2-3	CASSQGSYGGASGGPGLTDTQYF	TGTGCCAGCAGCCAAGGGAGTTATGGAGGGGCTAGCGGGGGGCCCGGACTCACAGATACGCAGTATTTT
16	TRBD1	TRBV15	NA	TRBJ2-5	CATSLIRLGGKETQYF	TGTGCCACCAGCCTAATACGGCTAGGGGGCAAAGAGACCCAGTACTTC
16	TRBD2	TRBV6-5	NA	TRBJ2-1	CASSYSIGTRGFEQFF	TGTGCCAGCAGTTACTCGATTGGGACTAGGGGTTTTGAGCAGTTCTTC
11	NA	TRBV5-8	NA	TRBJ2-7	CASSLDSLRYF	TGTGCCAGCAGCCTGGACAGCTTAAGGTACTTC
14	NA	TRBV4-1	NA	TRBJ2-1	CASSQDQSYNEQFF	TGCGCCAGCAGCCAAGATCAATCCTACAATGAGCAGTTCTTC
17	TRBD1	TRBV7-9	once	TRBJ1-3	CASSTTRDRGSGNTIYF	TGTGCCAGCAGCACGACTCGGGACAGGGGGTCTGGAAACACCATATATTTT